The clone carrying this TCR beta chain was detected a few times. Its specificity is not known. Here immunoSEQ multiplex PCR was the method, and the copy in TCRdb shows in-frame clones only, minus some. This table has over 100,000 clones, 85% to 95% appearing once. The data stem from a study of graft-versus-host responses after intestinal transplantation. About the study: All recipients were transplanted with multivisceral, liver-intestinal, or isolated intestinal grafts. Anti-thymocyte globulin was used for induction in all recipients, who then took tacrolimus and steroids for around 3 years. General study results and limits: Early post-transplant HvG declines showed an association with peak circulating GvH clone levels. Present in recipient marrow, GvH clones included some that appeared first in ileum or blood.

V lost 6 bases to trimming and J lost 3 bases, with 24 bases between them. In germline, CDR1 is MDHEN, CDR2 SYDVKM. The CDR3 runs 17 residues. The chain couples TRBV28 to TRBJ2-7, with D possibly being TRBD2 (6 bases). The source was unstimulated CD8+ T cells sorted from spleen or lymph node cells, collected before intestinal transplant. This TCR was sampled from a human donor who received an intestinal transplant. CDR3 nucleotide sequence: TGTGCCAGCAGCGGTGGCGGGATGGGTGCTAAATACTACGAGCAGTACTTC. This gives the protein CASSGGGMGAKYYEQYF.